This T cell receptor beta chain was observed in a study of cytomegalovirus exposure and HLA in healthy donors (TCRdb year 2017). Concerning the study at large: In an earlier analysis of about 560 of the donors, roughly 300 Gb of sequence data and approximately 120 million unique TCR beta sequences from approximately 180 million T cells were reported. An early release that covered fewer than 800 HLA-typed donors contained approximately 290 gigabases of sequencing data and around 85 million unique TCR sequences. Among the approximately 400 genotyped donors, about 83% belonged to the genetic ancestry cluster associated with self-reported Caucasian donors. The study aimed to test whether cataloging public T cell receptors could reveal signatures of past pathogen exposure. Using immunosequencing, the study profiled T cell repertoires from approximately 700 subjects and related those repertoires to cytomegalovirus serostatus. Besides the first cohort of about 730 subjects, a separate validation cohort made up of over a hundred different subjects was used. The study combined high-throughput TCR immunosequencing, statistical association of individual TCRs with disease status, and machine learning to predict cytomegalovirus infection status. In a later analysis, previously published TCR beta repertoires from 600 to 850 donors were re-analyzed and high-resolution HLA genotyping was added so that TCR occurrence patterns could be studied. In the later analysis, no new phenotypic data were used to find candidate immune exposures; instead, reliance was placed on TCR beta sequences and their occurrence across donors. In an earlier analysis of over 550 of the donors, high-throughput TCR beta sequencing was used to judge whether each TCR beta V gene segment behaved as functional or pseudogenic. Donor age, sex, ethnicity and CMV serostatus were compiled alongside the repertoire data. A later genetic analysis took genome-wide SNP genotypes for about three fifths of the roughly 700 donors and used that subset as a discovery cohort. Every discovery cohort repertoire had been produced on one sequencing platform. Both class I and class II loci were covered by HLA typing, at four-digit resolution. Typing coverage varied by locus: roughly 620-640 donors for A, B, C, DRB1 and DQB1; roughly 520 for DQA1; nearly 610 for DPA1; roughly 450 for DPB1. A handful of DR-DQ haplotypes were handled as single units for association and clustering because linkage in the cohort was strong. On average, 235,054 unique TCR beta nucleotide sequences were sequenced per donor among some 420 genotyped donors of the cohort, with roughly 18% of those sequences being non-productive.

Study-level results and caveats: Because HLA typing was unavailable for some donors at each locus, only the typed subset was used in association tests. In vitro tests confirmed that a few of the cytomegalovirus-associated TCR beta chains recognize cytomegalovirus antigens. A cluster of highly shared sequence variants was judged likely to be a technical artifact of the sequencing pipeline. A later analysis found that TCR association rates varied across HLA loci, with DRB1 alleles showing the most associated TCRs and HLA-C alleles the fewest. When HLA alleles, especially DR and DQ, strongly co-occurred, attributing TCR associations to individual alleles was difficult. Correlated functional status among segregating V segments might be attributable to linkage disequilibrium, but an unknown experimental factor could not be ruled out. Roughly uniform sequencing depth across donors was assumed in presence/absence analyses, although this assumption may not hold. In a later genetic analysis, fewer N-insertions in productive TCRs were reported among donors in an Asian-associated ancestry cluster than the roughly 700-donor mean. The earlier analysis of almost 600 of the donors excluded some 15 rarely observed V segments, including chromosome 9 orphons, because counts were too low. The classifier was reported to diagnose cytomegalovirus status with high specificity and sensitivity in both the original cohort and the validation cohort. In a later analysis, HLA-associated TCR beta chains showed more clonal expansion and lower generation probabilities than non-associated chains that were equally common. In an earlier analysis of roughly 500 of the donors, most TCR beta V segments appeared in productive rearrangements about 87% or about 30% of the time, broadly matching IMGT annotations. An association between a missense DCLRE1C variant and V-gene and J-gene trimming of TCR beta chains was found in a later genetic analysis and replicated in an independent cohort. Because the 87-base-pair reads could not distinguish some IMGT-functional V segments, including TRBV6-2 and TRBV6-3, those segments were excluded. While some public TCRs were present in many individuals, most TCR sequences turned up only very rarely across donors. According to the authors, the approach could potentially be generalized to other disease states and immunological phenotypes. Immune exposure information for the cohort was limited to CMV serostatus. This cohort had only TCR beta chains sequenced, and the lack of alpha or paired-chain data limited which features could be detected. In a later analysis, some 18,000 TCR beta sequences were associated with specific HLA alleles at a false discovery rate of 0.05. In the study, 150 to 200 TCR beta chains were listed as associated with cytomegalovirus. According to a later analysis, parvovirus B19, influenza, CMV and Epstein-Barr virus appeared linked to several top co-occurrence clusters. A later analysis found that most CMV-associated TCR beta chains appeared HLA-restricted, with HLA associations seemingly driven largely by CMV exposure. A further reported finding was that TCR beta sequences accurately predicted the HLA-A and HLA-B alleles for most subjects in the first cohort.

Points on this clone: It has no known antigen specificity. There are no base qualities to consult, and no much larger clone falls within one base.

The cohort comprised hundreds of healthy bone marrow donors. Cohort members were all nominally healthy when sampled, although unrecorded immune exposures were likely present. The donor tested CMV seropositive and was one of the 289 seropositive cohort members. Every donor gave a peripheral blood sample, and the peripheral blood mononuclear cells from that sample were used for TCR beta sequencing. The Qiagen DNeasy Blood Extraction Kit was used to extract genomic DNA from the blood cell samples. The library was made by the immunoSEQ multiplex PCR assay. For the multiplex PCR, a mixture combining 60 forward primers for TCR Vbeta segments and 13 reverse primers for TCR Jbeta segments was used. The CDR3 region of rearranged TCR beta genes was amplified from genomic DNA by a multiplex PCR assay. Amplified TCR beta libraries were sequenced as 87-base-pair reads on the Illumina HiSeq System. As for the authors' bioinformatics: A later analysis tallied around 80 million unique TCR beta chains across the 666 repertoires, and about 10 million of those chains were shared by two or more donors. A nearest-neighbor algorithm error-corrected the raw reads and collapsed the reads into unique sequences, merging closely related sequences to remove PCR and sequencing errors. CDR3 sequences were aligned to IMGT reference sequences to assign V, D and J gene segments. Each retained sequence needed at least a six-nucleotide match to both a V gene segment and a J gene segment. Rearrangements were called productive when the CDR3 lacked stop codons and stayed in frame with V and J; all others were non-productive. CDR3 was defined by IMGT convention, running from the second conserved V-encoded cysteine to the conserved J-encoded phenylalanine. Sequences without an unambiguous match to a single V gene segment were excluded from the earlier analysis of a few hundred of the donors. An earlier analysis of approximately 590 of the donors classified V segments as functional when productive rearrangements were above 56.7% and as segregating when the standard deviation between donors was above 5%. A statistical classification framework was built to diagnose cytomegalovirus status from the catalog of TCR beta chain sequences. In a later analysis, V and J genes were assigned by comparing TCR nucleotide sequences against IMGT/GENE-DB human TR gene sequences. In a later analysis, CDR3 sequences and most-parsimonious VDJ recombination scenarios were assigned using the TCRdist pipeline. In a later analysis, every TCR beta chain was defined by the combination of its CDR3 amino acid sequence and its V-gene family, and reads without a unique V-gene family were dropped. A later analysis removed 592 highly shared, low-generation-probability nucleotide sequences to deal with suspected cross-contamination and a sequencing artifact. A later analysis calculated a clonal expansion index for each public chain from normalized within-repertoire ranks of inferred template counts. In a later analysis, generation probabilities were computed with a VDJ recombination model fitted to out-of-frame rearrangements, and the resulting probabilities were checked against IGoR. In a later analysis, TCR-TCR, TCR-HLA and TCR-CMV co-occurrence was scored with hypergeometric tests, and a repertoire-size bias correction was applied to TCR pairs. To estimate false discovery rates, a later analysis permuted the HLA or CMV assignments 20 times. In a later analysis, co-occurring TCRs were grouped with DBSCAN, and TCRdist sequence similarity was added when clustering was performed within HLA-allele-positive subsets. Co-occurrence clustering excluded repertoires with fewer than 30,000 or more than 120,000 public chains, plus five with anomalous nucleotide sharing. What TCRdb holds here is the immuneACCESS table cut down to in-frame rearrangements. Part of the clones is not present; checked against another copy, under half of the missing clones reflect an unresolved V gene, and the others are unexplained. Clone size and the V and J calls come from that table; the DNA yielded D and trimming. The sample yields 110,000 to 150,000 clones; around 80% were counted once. The top ten clonotypes cover nearly 7% of the sample.

The CDR3 holds 15 amino acids from the cysteine to the phenylalanine. This entry keeps only the CDR3 DNA: 45 bases, framed from base 1. CDR1 SQVTM and CDR2 ANQGSEA are derived from the germline V gene. The TCR was taken from a man between 40 and 49 years old in good health and CMV-seropositive. The chain is made from TRBV29-1 and TRBJ2-5, and TRBD1 aligns with 9 junction nucleotides. The J call is uncertain, as TRBJ2-7 better fits the DNA end. The sample was PBMCs. Read as DNA, the sequence is TGCAGCGTTGAAGGGACAGGGGATCGGCCCTACGAGCAGTACTTC. The translation is CSVEGTGDRPYEQYF.